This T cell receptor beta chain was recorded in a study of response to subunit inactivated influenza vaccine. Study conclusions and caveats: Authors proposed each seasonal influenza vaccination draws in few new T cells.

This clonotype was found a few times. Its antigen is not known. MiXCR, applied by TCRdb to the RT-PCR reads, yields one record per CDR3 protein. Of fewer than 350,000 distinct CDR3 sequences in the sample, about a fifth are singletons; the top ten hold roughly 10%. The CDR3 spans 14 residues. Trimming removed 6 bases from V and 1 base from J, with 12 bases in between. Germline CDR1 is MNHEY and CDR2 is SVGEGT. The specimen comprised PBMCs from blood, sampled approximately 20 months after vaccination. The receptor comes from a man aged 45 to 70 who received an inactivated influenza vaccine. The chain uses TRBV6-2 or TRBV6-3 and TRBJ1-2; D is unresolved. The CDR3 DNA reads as TGTGCCAGCAGCCCAGACAACCGTAACTATGGCTACACCTTC. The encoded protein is CASSPDNRNYGYTF.